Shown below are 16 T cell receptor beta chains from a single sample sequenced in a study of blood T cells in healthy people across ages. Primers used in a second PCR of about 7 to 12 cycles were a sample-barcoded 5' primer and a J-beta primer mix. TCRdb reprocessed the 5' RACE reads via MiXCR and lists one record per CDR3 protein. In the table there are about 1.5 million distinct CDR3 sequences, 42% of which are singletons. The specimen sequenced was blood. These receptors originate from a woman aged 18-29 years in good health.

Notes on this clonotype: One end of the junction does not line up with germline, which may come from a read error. The CDR3 DNA is TGTGCCAGCAGCAGCCCGGGACGCATCTCCCACGAGCAGTACTTC. As protein: CASSSPGRISHEQYF. V gene TRBV5-6 combines with J gene TRBJ2-7, with D tentatively TRBD1 or TRBD2 (5 bases each). The CDR3 consists of 15 residues. CDR1 and CDR2 from the germline V gene are SGHDT and YYEEEE.

CDR3 bases: TGTGCCAGCAGCTTAGAGTTGAATAGCTATGGCTACACCTTC. Translation gives CASSLELNSYGYTF. This chain uses TRBV7-9 with TRBJ1-2; D is unresolved. The CDR3 contains 14 residues. V gave up 1 base and J gave up 4 bases, with 10 bases separating them. Germline V CDR1 and CDR2: SEHNR, FQNEAQ (reference sequence).

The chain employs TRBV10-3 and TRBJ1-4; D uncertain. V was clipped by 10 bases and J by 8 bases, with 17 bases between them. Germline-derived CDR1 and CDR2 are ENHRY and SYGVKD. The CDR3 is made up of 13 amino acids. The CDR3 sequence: CATSEVVREKLFF. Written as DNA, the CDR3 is TGTGCCACCAGCGAGGTGGTTAGAGAAAAACTGTTTTTT.

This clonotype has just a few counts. Here the CDR3 reads CASKKGNNEKLFF. The CDR3 DNA sequence: TGTGCCAGCAAGAAAGGGAACAATGAAAAACTGTTTTTT. V usage is TRBV6-5 and J usage is TRBJ1-4; D is unresolved. With 7 bases removed from V and 5 bases from J, the gap between germline ends came to 11 bases. Germline CDR1 is MNHEY and CDR2 is SVGAGI. The CDR3 is made up of 13 amino acids.

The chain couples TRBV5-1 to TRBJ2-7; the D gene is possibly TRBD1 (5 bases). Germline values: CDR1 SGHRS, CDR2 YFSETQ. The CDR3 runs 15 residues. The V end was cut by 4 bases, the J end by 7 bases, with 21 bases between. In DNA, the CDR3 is TGCGCCAGCAGCCCCCGCAGCACAGGTTACAATGAGCAGTACTTC. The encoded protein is CASSPRSTGYNEQYF.

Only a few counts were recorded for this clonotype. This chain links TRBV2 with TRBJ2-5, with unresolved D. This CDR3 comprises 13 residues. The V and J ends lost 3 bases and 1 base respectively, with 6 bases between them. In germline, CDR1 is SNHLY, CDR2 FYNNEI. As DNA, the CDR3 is TGTGCCAGCAGTGATGCCACCCAAGAGACCCAGTACTTC. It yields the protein CASSDATQETQYF.

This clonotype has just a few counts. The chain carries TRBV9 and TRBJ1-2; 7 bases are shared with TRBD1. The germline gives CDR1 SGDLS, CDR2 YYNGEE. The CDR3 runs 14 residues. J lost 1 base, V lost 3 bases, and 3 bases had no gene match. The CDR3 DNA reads TGTGCCAGCAGCGGAGGGGGCGGTAACTATGGCTACACCTTC. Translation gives CASSGGGGNYGYTF.

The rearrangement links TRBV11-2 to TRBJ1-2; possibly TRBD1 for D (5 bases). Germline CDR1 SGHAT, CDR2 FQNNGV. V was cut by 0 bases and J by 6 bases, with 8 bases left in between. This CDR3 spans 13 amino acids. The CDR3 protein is CASSLDQGNGYTF. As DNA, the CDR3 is TGTGCCAGCAGCTTAGACCAGGGAAATGGCTACACCTTC.

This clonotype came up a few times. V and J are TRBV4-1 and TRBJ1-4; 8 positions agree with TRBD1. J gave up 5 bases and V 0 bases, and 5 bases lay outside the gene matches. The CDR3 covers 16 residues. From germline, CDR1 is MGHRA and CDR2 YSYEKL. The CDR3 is CASSQDRTGTNEKLFF. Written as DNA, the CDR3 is TGCGCCAGCAGCCAAGATCGGACAGGGACGAATGAAAAACTGTTTTTT.

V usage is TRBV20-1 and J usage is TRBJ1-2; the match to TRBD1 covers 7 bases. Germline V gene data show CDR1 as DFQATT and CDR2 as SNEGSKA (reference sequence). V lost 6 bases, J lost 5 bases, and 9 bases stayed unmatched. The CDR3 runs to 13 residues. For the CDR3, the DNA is TGCAGTGCGTCGGGACAGTCTTTGTATGGCTACACCTTC. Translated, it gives CSASGQSLYGYTF.

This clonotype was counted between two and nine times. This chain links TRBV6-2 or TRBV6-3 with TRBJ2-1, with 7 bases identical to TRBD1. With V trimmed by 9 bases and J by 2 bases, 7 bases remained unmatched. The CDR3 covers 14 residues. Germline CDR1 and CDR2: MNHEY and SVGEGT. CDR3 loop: CARTTGFPYNEQFF. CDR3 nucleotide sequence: TGTGCCAGGACGACAGGGTTTCCCTACAATGAGCAGTTCTTC.

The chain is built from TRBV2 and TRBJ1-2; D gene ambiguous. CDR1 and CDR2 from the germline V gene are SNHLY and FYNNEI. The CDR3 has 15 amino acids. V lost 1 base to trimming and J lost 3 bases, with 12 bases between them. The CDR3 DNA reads TGTGCCAGCAGTGAAGACACAGCGACTTACTATGGCTACACCTTC. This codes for CASSEDTATYYGYTF.

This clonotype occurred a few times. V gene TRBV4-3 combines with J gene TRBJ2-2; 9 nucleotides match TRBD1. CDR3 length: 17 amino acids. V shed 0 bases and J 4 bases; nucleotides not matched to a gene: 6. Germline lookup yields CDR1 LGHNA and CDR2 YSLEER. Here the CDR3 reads CASSQETRQGGTGELFF. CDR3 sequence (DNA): TGCGCCAGCAGCCAAGAAACGAGACAGGGGGGCACCGGGGAGCTGTTTTTT.

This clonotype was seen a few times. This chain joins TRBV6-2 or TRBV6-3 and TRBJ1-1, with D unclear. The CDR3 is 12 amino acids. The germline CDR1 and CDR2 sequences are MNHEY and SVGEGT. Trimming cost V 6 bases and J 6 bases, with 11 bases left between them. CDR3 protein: CASSTPLAEAFF. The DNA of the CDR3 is TGTGCCAGCAGCACGCCCCTGGCTGAAGCTTTCTTT.

CDR3 coding DNA: TGCAGGGCGGCTAGCGGGTCGGAGCAGTTCTTC. This translates into CRAASGSEQFF. This rearrangement joins TRBV29-1 to TRBJ2-1, with TRBD2 identical over 8 bases. This CDR3 spans 11 amino acids. Germline CDR1 is SQVTM and CDR2 is ANQGSEA.

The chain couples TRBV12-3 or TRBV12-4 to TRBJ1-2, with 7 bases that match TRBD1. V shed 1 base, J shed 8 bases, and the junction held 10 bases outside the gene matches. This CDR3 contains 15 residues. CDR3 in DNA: TGTGCCAGCAGTTTAGGGCAGGGGGTTGGAGGCGGCTACACCTTC. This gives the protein CASSLGQGVGGGYTF.